This T cell receptor beta chain was recorded in a study of blood T cell repertoires in COVID-19. This clone was seen a few times. Clones were read by immunoSEQ multiplex PCR, and TCRdb kept only the in-frame ones, dropping some. The data show 250,000 to 350,000 clones, with 85% seen just once and 4% to 5% held by the top ten. CDR1 is MDHEN, CDR2 SYDVKM, per germline. The V gene lost 1 base and the J gene lost 1 base, with 13 bases spanning the gap. The CDR3 sequence is 16 residues long. The sequence derives from a woman aged 45-60 years with active or convalescent COVID-19. This chain joins TRBV28 and TRBJ2-5, with a tentative D call TRBD2 (6 bases). The sequenced material came from peripheral blood. CDR3 bases: TGTGCCAGCAGTTTATCGGGTCAGGGAGGCCAAGAGACCCAGTACTTC. It yields the protein CASSLSGQGGQETQYF.